The 3 T cell receptor beta chains below all came from one sample that was sequenced in a study of early T cells in non-severe SARS-CoV-2 infection. TCRdb itself ran the 5' RACE reads through MiXCR, one entry per CDR3 protein. The table has some 63,000 distinct CDR3 sequences, over 10% seen once. Sequencing was carried out using whole blood. Source of these receptors: an adult who was a healthcare worker with PCR-confirmed SARS-CoV-2 infection or an uninfected control (not recorded which).

The rearrangement joins TRBV6-1 to TRBJ2-2, with D tentatively TRBD1 or TRBD2 (6 bases each). V dropped 3 bases and J dropped 3 bases, with 11 bases sitting between them. Germline V gene lookup returns CDR1 MNHNS and CDR2 SASEGT. CDR3 length: 15 residues. The CDR3 nucleotides are TGTGCCAGCAGTGAGGTGGAGGGGGACACCGGGGAGCTGTTTTTT. Protein product: CASSEVEGDTGELFF.

This clonotype was counted many times. J is TRBJ1-3 and V is TRBV11-2; no definite D call. Trimming removed 2 bases at V and 4 bases at J, with 9 bases between. The CDR3 runs 14 residues. The germline gives CDR1 SGHAT, CDR2 FQNNGV. CDR3 DNA sequence: TGTGCCAGCAGCTTAAGAGGAAGAGGAAACACCATATATTTT. The encoded protein is CASSLRGRGNTIYF.

This clonotype turned up a few times. J is TRBJ2-7 and V is TRBV12-5, with D perhaps matching TRBD1 (5 bases). V shed 3 bases and J shed 6 bases, with 12 bases lying between them. Germline CDR1 reads LGHNT; CDR2 reads FRNRAP. CDR3 length: 13 residues. DNA for the CDR3: TGTGCTAGTGGTTTATCCACGACAGCCGAGCAGTACTTC. It yields the protein CASGLSTTAEQYF. The whole variable domain, remainder taken from reference TRBV12-5 and TRBJ2-7, is DARVTQTPRHKVTEMGQEVTMRCQPILGHNTVFWYRQTMMQGLELLAYFRNRAPLDDSGMPKDRFSAEMPDATLATLKIQPSEPRDSAVYFCASGLSTTAEQYFGPGTRLTVT.